These T cell receptor beta chains were read from a single sample in a study of blood T cell repertoires in COVID-19. Using immunoSEQ multiplex PCR, the repertoire was profiled, and TCRdb retains in-frame clones only, with some absent. The data hold about 170,000 clones, with roughly four fifths observed a single time. Sequencing was done on a sample of peripheral blood. These receptors were collected from a woman of 80 years or more with COVID-19, enrolled during active disease. The conserved cysteine and the conserved F or W are not part of the CDR3 here. Clone size, where shown, is once, few, many, or a class for clones that have expanded.

. | TRBJ2-3 | TRBV7-3 | ASGKLQAADTQY
once | TRBJ2-7 | TRBV19 | ASSIRLAGEAGRLYEQY
. | TRBJ2-7 | TRBV6-2/TRBV6-3 | ASSSPGQGDYEQY
. | TRBJ2-3 | TRBV24-1 | ATSDFRGGKDTQY
. | TRBJ1-5 | TRBV15 | ATSKAGAGYQPQH
once | TRBJ1-2 | TRBV6-2/TRBV6-3 | ASSSRVRDYGYT
. | TRBJ2-3 | TRBV18 | ASSKPAGFTDTQY
. | TRBJ2-5 | TRBV27 | ASSLSRVGKTQY
. | TRBJ1-1 | TRBV21-1 | ASSPGDRNGAEAF
. | TRBJ1-3 | TRBV18 | ASSPDGDGNTIY
. | TRBJ1-1 | TRBV5-4 | ASSLETMNTEAF
. | TRBJ2-5 | TRBV18 | ASSPGTGVETQY
. | TRBJ1-5 | TRBV4-3 | ASSQSTDFYQPQH
. | TRBJ2-7 | TRBV27 | ASTPGLHSYEQY
. | TRBJ2-7 | TRBV5-1 | ASSWGQKQY